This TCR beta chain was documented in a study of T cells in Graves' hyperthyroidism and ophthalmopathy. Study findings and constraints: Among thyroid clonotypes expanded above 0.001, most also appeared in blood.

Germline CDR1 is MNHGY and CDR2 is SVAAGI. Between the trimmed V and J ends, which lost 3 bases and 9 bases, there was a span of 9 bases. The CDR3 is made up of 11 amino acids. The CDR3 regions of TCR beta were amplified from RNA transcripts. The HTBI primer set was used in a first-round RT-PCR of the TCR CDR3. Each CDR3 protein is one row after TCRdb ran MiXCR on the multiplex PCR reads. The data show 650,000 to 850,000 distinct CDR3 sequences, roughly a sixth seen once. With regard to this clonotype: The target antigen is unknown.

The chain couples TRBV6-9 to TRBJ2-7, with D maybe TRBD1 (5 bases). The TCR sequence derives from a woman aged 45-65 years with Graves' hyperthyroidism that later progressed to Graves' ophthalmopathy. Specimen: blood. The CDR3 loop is CASSYGQGQYF. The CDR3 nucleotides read TGTGCCAGCAGTTACGGTCAGGGGCAGTACTTC.